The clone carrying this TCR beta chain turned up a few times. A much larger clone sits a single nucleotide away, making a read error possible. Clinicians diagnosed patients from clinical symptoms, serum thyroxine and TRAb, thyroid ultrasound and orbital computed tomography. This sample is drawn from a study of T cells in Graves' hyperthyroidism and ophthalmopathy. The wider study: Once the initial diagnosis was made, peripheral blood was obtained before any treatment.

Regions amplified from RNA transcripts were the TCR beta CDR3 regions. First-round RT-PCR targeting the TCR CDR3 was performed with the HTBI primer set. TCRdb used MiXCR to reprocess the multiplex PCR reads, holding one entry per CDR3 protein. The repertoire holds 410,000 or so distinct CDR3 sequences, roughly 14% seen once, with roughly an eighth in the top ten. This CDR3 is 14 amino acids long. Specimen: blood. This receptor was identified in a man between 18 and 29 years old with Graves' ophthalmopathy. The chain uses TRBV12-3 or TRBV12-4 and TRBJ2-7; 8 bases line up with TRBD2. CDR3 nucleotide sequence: TGTGCCAGCAGTCCCCGGGAGGGGTCCTACGGGCAGTACTTC. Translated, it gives CASSPREGSYGQYF.